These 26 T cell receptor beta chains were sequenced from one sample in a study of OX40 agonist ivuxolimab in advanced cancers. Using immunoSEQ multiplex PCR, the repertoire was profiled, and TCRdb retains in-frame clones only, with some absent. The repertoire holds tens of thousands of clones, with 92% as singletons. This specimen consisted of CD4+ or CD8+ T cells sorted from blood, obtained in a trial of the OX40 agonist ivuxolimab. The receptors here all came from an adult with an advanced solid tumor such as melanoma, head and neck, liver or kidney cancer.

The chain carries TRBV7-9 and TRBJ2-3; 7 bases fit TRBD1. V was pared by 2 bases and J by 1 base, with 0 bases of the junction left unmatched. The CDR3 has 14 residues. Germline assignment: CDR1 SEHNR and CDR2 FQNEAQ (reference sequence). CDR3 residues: CASSLQGGTDTQYF. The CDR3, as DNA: TGTGCCAGCAGCTTACAGGGGGGCACAGATACGCAGTATTTT.

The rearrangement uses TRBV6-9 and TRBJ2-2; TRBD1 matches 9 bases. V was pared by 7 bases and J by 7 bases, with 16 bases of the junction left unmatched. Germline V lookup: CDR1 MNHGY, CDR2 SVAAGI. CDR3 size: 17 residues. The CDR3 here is CASIYLRDREMHGELFF. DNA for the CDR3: TGTGCCAGCATCTATTTGAGGGACAGGGAAATGCACGGGGAGCTGTTTTTT.

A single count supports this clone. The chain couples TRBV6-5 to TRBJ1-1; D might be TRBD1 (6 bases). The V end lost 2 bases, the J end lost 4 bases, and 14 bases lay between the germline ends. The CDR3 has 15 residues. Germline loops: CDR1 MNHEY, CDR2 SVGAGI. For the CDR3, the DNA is TGTGCCAGCAGTTACGAGCTACAGGGAAGCACTGAAGCTTTCTTT. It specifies CASSYELQGSTEAFF.

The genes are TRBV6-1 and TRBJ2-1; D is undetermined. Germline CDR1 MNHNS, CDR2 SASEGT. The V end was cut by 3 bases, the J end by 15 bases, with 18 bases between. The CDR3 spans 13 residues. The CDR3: CASSELAGTKLFF. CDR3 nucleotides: TGTGCCAGCAGTGAGTTAGCCGGCACAAAACTGTTCTTC.

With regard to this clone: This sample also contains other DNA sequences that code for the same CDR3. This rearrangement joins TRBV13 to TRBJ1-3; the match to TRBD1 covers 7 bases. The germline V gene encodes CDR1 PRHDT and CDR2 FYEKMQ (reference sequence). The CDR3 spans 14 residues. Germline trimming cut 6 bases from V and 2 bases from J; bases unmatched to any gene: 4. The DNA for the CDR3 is TGTGCCAGCAGTCCCGGGACAGCTGGAAACACCATATATTTT. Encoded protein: CASSPGTAGNTIYF.

The chain's CDR3 is CASSLDGITGISTDTQYF. The CDR3 DNA reads TGTGCCAGCAGCTTAGATGGGATTACAGGGATCAGCACAGATACGCAGTATTTT. The chain uses TRBV11-2 and TRBJ2-3; perhaps TRBD1 as D (6 bases). The CDR3 extends over 18 amino acids. The germline V gene has CDR1 SGHAT and CDR2 FQNNGV. With 0 bases removed from V and 0 bases from J, the gap between germline ends came to 16 bases.

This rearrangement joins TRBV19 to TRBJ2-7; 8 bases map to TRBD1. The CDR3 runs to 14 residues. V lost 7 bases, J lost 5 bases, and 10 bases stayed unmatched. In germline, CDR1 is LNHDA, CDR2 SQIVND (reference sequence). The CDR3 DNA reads TGTGCCAGTACCCCAGGACAGGGACGGAACGAGCAGTACTTC. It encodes CASTPGQGRNEQYF.

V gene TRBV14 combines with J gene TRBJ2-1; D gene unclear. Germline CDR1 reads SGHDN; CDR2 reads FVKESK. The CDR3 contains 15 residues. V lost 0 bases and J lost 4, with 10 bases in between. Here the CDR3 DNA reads TGTGCCAGCAGCCAAGAGAGCATTGCATACAATGAGCAGTTCTTC. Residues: CASSQESIAYNEQFF.

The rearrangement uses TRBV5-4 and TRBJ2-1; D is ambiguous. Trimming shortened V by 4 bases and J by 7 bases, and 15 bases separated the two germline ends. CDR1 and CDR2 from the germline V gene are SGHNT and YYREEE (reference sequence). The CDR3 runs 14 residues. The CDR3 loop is CASSQYSMGNEQFF. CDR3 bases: TGTGCCAGCAGCCAATATTCGATGGGGAATGAGCAGTTCTTC.

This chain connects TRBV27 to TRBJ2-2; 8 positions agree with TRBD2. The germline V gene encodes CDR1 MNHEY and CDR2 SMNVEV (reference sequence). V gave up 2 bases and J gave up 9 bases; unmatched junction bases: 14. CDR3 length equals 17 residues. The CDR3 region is CASSLVAGGLSTRELFF. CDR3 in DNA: TGTGCCAGCAGTTTAGTCGCGGGGGGCCTCAGTACCCGGGAGCTGTTTTTT.

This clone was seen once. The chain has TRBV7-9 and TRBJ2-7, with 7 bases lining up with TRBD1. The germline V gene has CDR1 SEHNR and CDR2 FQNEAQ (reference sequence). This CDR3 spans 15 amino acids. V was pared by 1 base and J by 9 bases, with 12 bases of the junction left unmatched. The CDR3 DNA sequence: TGTGCCAGCAGCTTAGACCCCACAGGGGCTACGGGGCAGTACTTC. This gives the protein CASSLDPTGATGQYF.

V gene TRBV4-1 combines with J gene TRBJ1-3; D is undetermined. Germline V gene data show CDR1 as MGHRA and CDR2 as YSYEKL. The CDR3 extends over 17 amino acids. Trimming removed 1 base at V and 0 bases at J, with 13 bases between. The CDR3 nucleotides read TGCGCCAGCAGCCAAGTAAAGGACTTAGGCTCTGGAAACACCATATATTTT. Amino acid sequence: CASSQVKDLGSGNTIYF.

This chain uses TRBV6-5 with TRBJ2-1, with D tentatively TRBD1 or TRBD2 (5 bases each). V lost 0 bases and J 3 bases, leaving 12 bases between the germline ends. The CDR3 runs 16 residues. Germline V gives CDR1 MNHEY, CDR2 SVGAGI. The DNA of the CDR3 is TGTGCCAGCAGTTACTCCTTCGGGGACCACTACAATGAGCAGTTCTTC. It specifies CASSYSFGDHYNEQFF.

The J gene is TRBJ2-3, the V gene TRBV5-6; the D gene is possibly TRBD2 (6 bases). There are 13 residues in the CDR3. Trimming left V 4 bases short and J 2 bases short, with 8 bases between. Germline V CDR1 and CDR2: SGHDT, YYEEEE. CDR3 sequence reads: CASSAGSTDTQYF. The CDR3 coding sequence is TGTGCCAGCAGCGCGGGGTCCACAGATACGCAGTATTTT.

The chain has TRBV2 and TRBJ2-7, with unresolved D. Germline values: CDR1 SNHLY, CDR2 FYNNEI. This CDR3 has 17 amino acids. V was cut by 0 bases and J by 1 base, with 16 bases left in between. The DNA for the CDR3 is TGTGCCAGCAGTGAAGCGCTTCAGAAAAGCCAGTCCTACGAGCAGTACTTC. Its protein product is CASSEALQKSQSYEQYF.

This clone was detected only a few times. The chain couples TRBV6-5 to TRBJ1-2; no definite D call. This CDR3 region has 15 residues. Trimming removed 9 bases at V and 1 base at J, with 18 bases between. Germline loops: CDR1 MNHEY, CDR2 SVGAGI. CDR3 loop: CASGLGIESNYGYTF. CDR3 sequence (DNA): TGTGCCAGTGGTCTGGGGATTGAAAGTAACTATGGCTACACCTTC.

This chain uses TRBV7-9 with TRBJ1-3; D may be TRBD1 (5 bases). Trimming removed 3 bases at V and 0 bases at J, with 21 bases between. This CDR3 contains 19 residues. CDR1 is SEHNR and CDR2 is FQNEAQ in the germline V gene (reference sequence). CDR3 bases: TGTGCCAGCAGCTTTGGGGCAGAGGATTATAGCCCCTCTGGAAACACCATATATTTT. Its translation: CASSFGAEDYSPSGNTIYF.

CDR3 sequence reads: CASSEVRWDSTYEQYF. CDR3 sequence (DNA): TGTGCCAGCAGTGAAGTACGATGGGACAGCACCTACGAGCAGTACTTC. The gene calls are TRBV2 and TRBJ2-7; 7 bases line up with TRBD1. CDR1 is SNHLY, CDR2 FYNNEI, per germline. The CDR3 loop spans 16 amino acids. The V gene end was trimmed by 1 base and the J gene end by 2 bases; junction bases not matched to a gene: 8.

This chain's CDR3 is CASSYRGDLSEAFF. The CDR3 nucleotides are TGTGCCAGTAGTTACAGGGGAGATCTCTCTGAAGCTTTCTTT. This chain joins TRBV19 and TRBJ1-1; 7 nucleotides line up with TRBD1. The CDR3 has 14 amino acids. J was trimmed by 6 bases and V by 5 bases; bases with no gene match: 9. Germline V lookup: CDR1 LNHDA, CDR2 SQIVND (reference sequence).

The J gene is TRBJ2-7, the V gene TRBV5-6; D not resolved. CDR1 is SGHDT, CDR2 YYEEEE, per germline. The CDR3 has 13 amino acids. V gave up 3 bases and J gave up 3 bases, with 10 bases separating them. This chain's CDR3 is CASSSDLYYEQYF. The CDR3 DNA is TGTGCCAGCAGCTCTGACTTATACTACGAGCAGTACTTC.

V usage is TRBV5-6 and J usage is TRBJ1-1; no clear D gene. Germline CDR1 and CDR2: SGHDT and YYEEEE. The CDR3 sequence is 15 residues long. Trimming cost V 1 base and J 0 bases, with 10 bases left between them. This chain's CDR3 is CASSLLAAMNTEAFF. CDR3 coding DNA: TGTGCCAGCAGCTTGCTCGCGGCAATGAACACTGAAGCTTTCTTT.

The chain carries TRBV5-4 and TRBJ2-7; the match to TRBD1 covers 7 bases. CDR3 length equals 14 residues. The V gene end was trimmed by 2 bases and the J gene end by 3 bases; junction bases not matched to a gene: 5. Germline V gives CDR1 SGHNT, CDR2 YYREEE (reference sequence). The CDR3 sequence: CASSFLPGGYEQYF. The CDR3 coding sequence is TGTGCCAGCAGCTTTTTACCAGGGGGCTACGAGCAGTACTTC.

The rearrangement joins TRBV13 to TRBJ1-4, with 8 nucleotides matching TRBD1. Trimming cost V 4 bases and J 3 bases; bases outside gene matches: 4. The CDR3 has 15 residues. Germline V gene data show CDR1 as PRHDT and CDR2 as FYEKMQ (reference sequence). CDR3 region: CASSSPGQANEKLFF. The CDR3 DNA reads TGTGCCAGCAGCTCACCGGGACAGGCTAATGAAAAACTGTTTTTT.

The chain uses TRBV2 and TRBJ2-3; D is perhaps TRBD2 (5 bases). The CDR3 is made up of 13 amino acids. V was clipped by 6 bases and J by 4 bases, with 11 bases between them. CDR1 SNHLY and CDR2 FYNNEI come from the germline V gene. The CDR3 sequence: CASRRGPADTQYF. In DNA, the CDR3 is TGTGCCAGCAGAAGAGGGCCGGCAGATACGCAGTATTTT.

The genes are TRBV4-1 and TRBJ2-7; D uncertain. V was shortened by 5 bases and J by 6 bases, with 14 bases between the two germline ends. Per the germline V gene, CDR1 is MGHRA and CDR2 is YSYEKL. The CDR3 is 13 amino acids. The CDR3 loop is CASSYTRLGEQYF. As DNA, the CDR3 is TGCGCCAGCAGCTATACACGTCTCGGCGAGCAGTACTTC.

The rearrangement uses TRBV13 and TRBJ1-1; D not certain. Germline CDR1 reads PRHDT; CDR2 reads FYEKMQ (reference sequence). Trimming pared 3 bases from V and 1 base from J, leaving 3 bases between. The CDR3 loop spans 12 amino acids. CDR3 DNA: TGTGCCAGCAGCTTCCAGAACACTGAAGCTTTCTTT. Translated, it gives CASSFQNTEAFF.